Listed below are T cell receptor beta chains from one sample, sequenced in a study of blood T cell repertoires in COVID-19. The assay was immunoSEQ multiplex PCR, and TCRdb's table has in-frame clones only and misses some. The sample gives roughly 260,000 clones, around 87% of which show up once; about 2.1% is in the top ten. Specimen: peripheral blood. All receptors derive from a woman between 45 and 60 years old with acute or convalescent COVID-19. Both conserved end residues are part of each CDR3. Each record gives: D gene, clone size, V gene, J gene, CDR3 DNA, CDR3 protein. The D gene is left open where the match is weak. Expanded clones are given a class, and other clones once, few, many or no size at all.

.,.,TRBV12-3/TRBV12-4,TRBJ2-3,TGTGCCAGCAGTCAGTCAAGAACAGATACGCAGTATTTT,CASSQSRTDTQYF
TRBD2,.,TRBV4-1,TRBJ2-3,TGCGCCAGCAGCCAAGTAGGTCGGCTAGCGGGAGGTAGAGATACGCAGTATTTT,CASSQVGRLAGGRDTQYF
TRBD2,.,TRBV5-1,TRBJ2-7,TGCGCCAGCACCCGAACTAGCGGCAGTTACGAGCAGTACTTC,CASTRTSGSYEQYF
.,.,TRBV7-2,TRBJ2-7,TGTGCCAGCAGCTTAGTGGCCCAGACTAGGTACGAGCAGTACTTC,CASSLVAQTRYEQYF
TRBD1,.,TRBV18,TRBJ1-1,TGTGCCAGCTCACCAAGACAGGGGACCGAGACTGAAGCTTTCTTT,CASSPRQGTETEAFF
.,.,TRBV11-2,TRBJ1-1,TGTGCCAGCAGCCTCAGTTTTGGTGAAGCTTTCTTT,CASSLSFGEAFF
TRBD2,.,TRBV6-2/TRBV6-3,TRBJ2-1,TGTGCCAGCAGTTCCCGATTGCAGGGACTAGCGGCCAATGAGCAGTTCTTC,CASSSRLQGLAANEQFF
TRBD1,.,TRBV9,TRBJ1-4,TGTGCCAGCAGCGTAGTTGGGACAGGGGTTGAAAAACTGTTTTTT,CASSVVGTGVEKLFF
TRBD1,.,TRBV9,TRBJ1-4,TGTGCCAGCAGCGTACGCCCCTGGACAGGAAGGATTTTT,CASSVRPWTGRIF
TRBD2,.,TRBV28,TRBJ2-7,TGTGCCAGCAGTTTTGTAGGACTAGCCGCATACGAGCAGTACTTC,CASSFVGLAAYEQYF
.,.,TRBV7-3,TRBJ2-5,TGTGCCAGCAGCGAAAGCGGGTGGGGAGAGACCCAGTACTTC,CASSESGWGETQYF
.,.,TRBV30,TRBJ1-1,TGTGCCTGGAGCCGGACAGTGAACACTGAAGCTTTCTTT,CAWSRTVNTEAFF
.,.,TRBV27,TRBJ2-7,TGTGCCAGCAGTTCGACAGCACGGAAAAGCTCCTACGAGCAGTACTTC,CASSSTARKSSYEQYF
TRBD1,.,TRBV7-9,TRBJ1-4,TGTGCCAGCAGCTTACAAGGGACAGGGGGCGGCAAACTGTTTTTT,CASSLQGTGGGKLFF
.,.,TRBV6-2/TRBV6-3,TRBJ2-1,TGTGCCAGCAGTTACGGACTTAGTCGGAATGAGCAGTTCTTC,CASSYGLSRNEQFF
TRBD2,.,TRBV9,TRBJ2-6,TGTGCCAGCAGCGTTGGCGGGGGGGGCTACTCTGGGGCCAACGTCCTGACTTTC,CASSVGGGGYSGANVLTF
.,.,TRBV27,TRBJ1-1,TGTGCCAGCAGTCGGGGCGGGGGATTCTTCGGAGCTTTCTTT,CASSRGGGFFGAFF
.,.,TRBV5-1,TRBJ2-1,TGCGCCAGCAGCGGGCAGGGGTACAATGAGCAGTTCTTC,CASSGQGYNEQFF
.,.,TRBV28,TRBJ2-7,TGTGCCAGCAACTTAAGCAGGGATCCCTACGAGCAGTACTTC,CASNLSRDPYEQYF
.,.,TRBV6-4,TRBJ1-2,TGTGCCAGCAGTGATACCACAGGGAACTATGGCTACACCTTC,CASSDTTGNYGYTF
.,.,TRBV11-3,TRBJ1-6,TGTGCCAGCAGCTTGGTCACGGGATCACCCCTCCACTTT,CASSLVTGSPLHF
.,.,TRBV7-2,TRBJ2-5,TGTGCCAGCAGCTTAGAGGCCCTACTGGAGGAGACCCAGTACTTC,CASSLEALLEETQYF
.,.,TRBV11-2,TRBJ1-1,TGTGCCAGCAGCCCCAGGAGACAGCAGAACACTGAAGCTTTCTTT,CASSPRRQQNTEAFF
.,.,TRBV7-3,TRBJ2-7,TGTGCCAGCAGCTTGGGCAGGGGTTACGAGCAGTACTTC,CASSLGRGYEQYF
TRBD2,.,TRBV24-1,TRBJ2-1,TGTGCCACCAGTGATTATAGCGGGAGGTTAAACAATGAGCAGTTCTTC,CATSDYSGRLNNEQFF
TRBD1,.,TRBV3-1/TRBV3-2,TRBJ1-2,TGTGCCAGCAGCCAAGAGACAGGGGGCGCTGGCTATGGCTACACCTTC,CASSQETGGAGYGYTF
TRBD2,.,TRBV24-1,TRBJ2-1,TGTGCCACCAGTGATTTGCAAGCGACTAGCAGCAACAATGAGCAGTTCTTC,CATSDLQATSSNNEQFF
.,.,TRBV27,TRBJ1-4,TGTGCCAGCAGTGTAGGGGATGAAAAACTGTTTTTT,CASSVGDEKLFF
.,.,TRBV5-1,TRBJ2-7,TGCGCCAGCAGCTTGGATGGTCAGGGGCCGGGCGAGCAGTACTTC,CASSLDGQGPGEQYF
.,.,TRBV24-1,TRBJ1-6,TGTGCCACGCAGGGGAGCTCCTATAATTCACCCCTCCACTTT,CATQGSSYNSPLHF
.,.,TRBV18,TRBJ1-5,TGTGCCAGCTCCCCCGGGGATAATCAGCCCCAGCATTTT,CASSPGDNQPQHF
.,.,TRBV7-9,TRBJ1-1,TGTGCCAGCAGCTCCCGGGGGTCTGAAGCTTTCTTT,CASSSRGSEAFF
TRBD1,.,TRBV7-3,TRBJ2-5,TGTGCCAGCAGCTTCGACAGGGAAGAGACCCAGTACTTC,CASSFDREETQYF
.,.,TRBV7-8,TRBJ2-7,TGTGCCAGCAGCTTAACGACAGACCGCGAGCAGTACTTC,CASSLTTDREQYF
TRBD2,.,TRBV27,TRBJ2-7,TGTGCCAGCAGTCCAGATGATAGCGGGAGGGCCGGAGAGCAGTACTTC,CASSPDDSGRAGEQYF
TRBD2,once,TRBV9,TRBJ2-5,TGTGCCAGTGCGGGACTAGCGGGACCGCAAGAGACCCAGTACTTC,CASAGLAGPQETQYF
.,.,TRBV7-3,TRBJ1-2,TGTGCCAGCAGTTTAGCCGGGTCCTATGGCTACACCTTC,CASSLAGSYGYTF
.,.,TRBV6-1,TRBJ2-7,TGTGCCAGCAGTGACGGGGGATACGAGCAGTACTTC,CASSDGGYEQYF
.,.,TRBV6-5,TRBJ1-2,TGTGCCAGCAACTCCAACTATGGCTACACCTTC,CASNSNYGYTF
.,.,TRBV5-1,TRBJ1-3,TGCGCCAGCAGCTTTGGAGGGTTTACTGGAAACACCATATATTTT,CASSFGGFTGNTIYF
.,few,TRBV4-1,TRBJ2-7,TGCGCCAGCAGCCTCTGGGGTAGCGGAACTGAGGGGCAGTACTTC,CASSLWGSGTEGQYF
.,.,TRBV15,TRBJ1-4,TGTGCCACCAGCAGAGATCGGTTTGGGCTCGAAAAACTGTTTTTT,CATSRDRFGLEKLFF
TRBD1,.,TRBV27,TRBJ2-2,TGTGCCAGCAGTTTGGGACAGGGACGAACCGGGGAGCTGTTTTTT,CASSLGQGRTGELFF
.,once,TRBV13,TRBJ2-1,TGTGCCAGCAGCTTATGGTCTTACAGCTCCTACAATGAGCAGTTCTTC,CASSLWSYSSYNEQFF
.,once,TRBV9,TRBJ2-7,TGTGCCAGCAGCGCGACAGGCTCTACAAACTACGAGCAGTACTTC,CASSATGSTNYEQYF
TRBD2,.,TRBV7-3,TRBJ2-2,TGTGCCAGCAGCTCTCTGCCCCTAGCGGCGAACACCGGGGAGCTGTTTTTT,CASSSLPLAANTGELFF
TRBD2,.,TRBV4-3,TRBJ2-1,TGCGCCAGCAGCCAAGATGTAGCGGGGTCGGATGAGCAGTTCTTC,CASSQDVAGSDEQFF
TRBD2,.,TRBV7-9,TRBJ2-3,TGTGCCAGCAGCTTCGGGACTAGGAGCACAGATACGCAGTATTTT,CASSFGTRSTDTQYF
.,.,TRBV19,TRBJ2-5,TGTGCCAGTAGGTATACAGGGACCCAAGAGACCCAGTACTTC,CASRYTGTQETQYF
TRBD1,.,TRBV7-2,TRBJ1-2,TGTGCCAGCAGCTTACGCGGGGGGGGCAGGGACAGCTATGGCTACACCTTC,CASSLRGGGRDSYGYTF
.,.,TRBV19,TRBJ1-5,TGTGCCAGTAGTTTCAGGGTTCAGCCCCAGCATTTT,CASSFRVQPQHF
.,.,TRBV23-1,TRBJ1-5,TGCGCCAGCAGCCATCTCGACAGTAGCAATCAGCCCCAGCATTTT,CASSHLDSSNQPQHF
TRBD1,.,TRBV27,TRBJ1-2,TGTGCCAGCAGTGCCTGGGGACAGGGGAACTATGGCTACACCTTC,CASSAWGQGNYGYTF
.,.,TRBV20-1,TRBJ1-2,TGCAGTGCTAGTCTAACTGCGAGGGATTTCTATGGCTACACCTTC,CSASLTARDFYGYTF